This TCR beta chain was recorded in a study of T cells expressing NK-cell markers. On the study more broadly: The study sequenced eight donors, seven HCMV-seropositive and one seronegative. Whole-study results and caveats: HCMV specificity of the expanded NKG2C+ T cell clones stayed unclear.

No DNA is given; TCRdb re-called the 5' RACE reads and lists each CDR3 protein once. This sample's clone table lists about 540,000 distinct CDR3 sequences. CDR1 SGDLS and CDR2 YYNGEE come from the germline V gene. The CDR3 is 15 amino acids. On this clonotype: Its target is unknown.

Sequenced material: blood T cells: a sorted CD56 or NKG2C T cell subset, CD4+ or CD8+ T cells, or bulk PBMC T cells (not recorded which). The chain links TRBV9 to TRBJ2-5; TCRdb's D call of TRBD1 is untestable without DNA. This clonotype was sampled from a man between 18 and 29 years old in good health. The CDR3 is CASSSYGSPLETQYF.